What follows describes a single T cell receptor (beta chain). The antigen remains unidentified. There were TCR beta CDR3 regions amplified from RNA transcripts. The primer set for the first-round RT-PCR of the TCR CDR3 was HTBI. TCRdb itself ran the multiplex PCR reads through MiXCR, one entry per CDR3 protein. The sample carries about 350,000 distinct CDR3 sequences, approximately 15% recorded once. The source of the sample is a study of T cells in Graves' hyperthyroidism and ophthalmopathy. Study results and limitations: With a median lead of about six months before onset, the model predicted ophthalmopathy.

Patients were excluded for uncontrolled infection, other autoimmune disease, pregnancy or lactation. PBMCs were obtained from roughly 10 ml fresh peripheral blood. The CDR3 covers 14 residues. CDR1 and CDR2 from the germline V gene are GTSNPN and SVGIG (reference sequence). V was pared by 2 bases and J by 6 bases, with 16 bases between. Source material: blood. The sequence derives from a woman aged 25 to 39 with Graves' hyperthyroidism. V gene TRBV30 combines with J gene TRBJ1-2; D is possibly TRBD1 (5 bases). CDR3 loop: CAWSMGTQLHGYTF. In DNA, the CDR3 is TGTGCCTGGAGTATGGGGACTCAATTACATGGCTACACCTTC.